Given below is one T cell receptor beta chain in context. PCR was performed using 60 Vbeta and 13 Jbeta primers. Here immunoSEQ multiplex PCR was the method, and the copy in TCRdb shows in-frame clones only, minus some. The table shows approximately 70,000 clones, with approximately 63% occurring only once. Participants comprised healthy donors of bone marrow. The data were taken from a study of cytomegalovirus exposure and HLA in healthy donors. The CDR3 is 16 residues long. From germline, CDR1 is SGHTA and CDR2 FQGNSA. The V end lost 5 bases, the J end lost 1 base, and 15 bases lay between the germline ends.

Specimen: PBMCs. The gene calls are TRBV7-2 and TRBJ1-5; a weak D match, TRBD1 (5 bases). This TCR was recovered from a woman aged 50 to 60 in good health and CMV-seropositive. DNA for the CDR3: TGTGCCAGCAGCCCCGGGGGGGGAACGAGCAATCAGCCCCAGCATTTT. Its protein is CASSPGGGTSNQPQHF.